The 13 T cell receptor beta chains presented below share a single source sample, sequenced in a study of cytomegalovirus exposure and HLA in healthy donors. 60 Vbeta and 13 Jbeta primers were used in PCR. Clones were sequenced by immunoSEQ multiplex PCR, and TCRdb holds only the in-frame ones, with some missing. The sample has over 55,000 clones. Sequenced material: PBMCs. These receptors all stem from a boy younger than 18 in good health and CMV-seronegative.

The chain links TRBV14 to TRBJ2-5; D is undetermined. CDR3 length: 11 residues. Trimming shortened V by 8 bases and J by 6 bases, and 10 bases separated the two germline ends. Germline loops: CDR1 SGHDN, CDR2 FVKESK. CDR3 protein: CASGFHQTQYF. The CDR3 coding sequence is TGTGCCAGCGGCTTCCATCAGACCCAGTACTTC.

The chain carries TRBV7-2 and TRBJ1-1, with D unresolved. The CDR3 sequence is 18 residues long. The V end was cut by 3 bases, the J end by 1 base, with 21 bases between. The V gene's germline CDR1 is SGHTA and CDR2 FQGNSA. The CDR3 here is CASSFGPQLRLGNTEAFF. The CDR3 DNA reads as TGTGCCAGCAGCTTCGGCCCCCAATTGAGGTTAGGGAACACTGAAGCTTTCTTT.

The V and J genes are TRBV6-5 and TRBJ1-5; 7 bases align to TRBD1. V lost 6 bases and J lost 4; bases outside the gene matches: 3. This CDR3 is built from 13 residues. Germline loops: CDR1 MNHEY, CDR2 SVGAGI. CDR3 in DNA: TGTGCCAGCAGAGACAGGGCTAATCAGCCCCAGCATTTT. It encodes CASRDRANQPQHF.

The gene calls are TRBV19 and TRBJ2-1; TRBD1 matches 8 bases. Germline trimming cut 3 bases from V and 3 bases from J; bases unmatched to any gene: 1. Germline V gene data show CDR1 as LNHDA and CDR2 as SQIVND (reference sequence). The CDR3 extends over 14 amino acids. CDR3: CASSMGQDYNEQFF. CDR3 sequence (DNA): TGTGCCAGTAGTATGGGACAGGACTACAATGAGCAGTTCTTC.

The genes are TRBV6-5 and TRBJ2-3; 7 positions match TRBD2. The CDR3 totals 14 residues. V lost 6 bases and J lost 4; bases outside the gene matches: 7. The germline CDR1 and CDR2 sequences are MNHEY and SVGAGI. This chain's CDR3 is CASRATSFSDTQYF. The CDR3 region has the DNA TGTGCCAGCAGGGCGACTAGCTTCTCAGATACGCAGTATTTT.

The chain joins TRBV7-9 to TRBJ1-1; tentative D call: TRBD1 (6 bases). CDR1 is SEHNR and CDR2 is FQNEAQ in the germline V gene (reference sequence). The length of the CDR3 is 14 residues. V lost 1 base, J lost 4 bases, and 10 bases lay in between. CDR3 DNA sequence: TGTGCCAGCAGCTTAGACAGGGCGGGCACTGAAGCTTTCTTT. It translates to CASSLDRAGTEAFF.

The rearrangement links TRBV5-1 to TRBJ2-1; 13 bases agree with TRBD2. Germline V lookup: CDR1 SGHRS, CDR2 YFSETQ. The CDR3 covers 17 residues. The ends lost 4 bases at V and 6 bases at J; junction bases unmatched: 10. This CDR3 is CASSPGLAGHPPNEQFF. For the CDR3, the DNA is TGCGCCAGCAGCCCGGGACTAGCGGGGCATCCCCCCAATGAGCAGTTCTTC.

The chain combines TRBV29-1 with TRBJ1-1; 10 nucleotides agree with TRBD1. V lost 6 bases and J lost 2; bases outside the gene matches: 3. There are 13 residues in the CDR3. Germline values: CDR1 SQVTM, CDR2 ANQGSEA. In DNA form, the CDR3 reads TGCAGCGTACGGACAGGGGGAAACACTGAAGCTTTCTTT. Its protein product is CSVRTGGNTEAFF.

This rearrangement joins TRBV7-3 to TRBJ2-1, with D possibly TRBD1 on 6 matching bases. The CDR3 sequence is 14 residues long. Trimming took 3 bases from V and 3 from J, leaving 9 bases between them. The V gene's germline CDR1 is SGHTA and CDR2 FQGTGA. CDR3 sequence: CASSFGTNYNEQFF. CDR3 bases: TGTGCCAGCAGCTTCGGGACAAACTACAATGAGCAGTTCTTC.

The V call is TRBV2, the J call TRBJ2-2; 16 bases match TRBD2. There are 17 residues in the CDR3. Germline CDR1 SNHLY, CDR2 FYNNEI. J gave up 4 bases and V 6 bases, and 5 bases lay outside the gene matches. CDR3 sequence (DNA): TGTGCCAGCAGGGGGACTAGCGGGAGGGCCGTCACCGGGGAGCTGTTTTTT. This encodes CASRGTSGRAVTGELFF.

The rearrangement links TRBV19 to TRBJ2-1, with D possibly matching TRBD2 (6 bases). Germline V gene lookup returns CDR1 LNHDA and CDR2 SQIVND (reference sequence). CDR3 length: 13 amino acids. With 9 bases removed from V and 1 base from J, the gap between germline ends came to 10 bases. In DNA, the CDR3 is TGTGCCAGCGGGGACTCTTCCTACAATGAGCAGTTCTTC. Encoded protein: CASGDSSYNEQFF.

The chain uses TRBV5-1 and TRBJ2-7; TRBD2 aligns across 8 bases. The CDR3 extends over 16 amino acids. Germline-derived CDR1 and CDR2 are SGHRS and YFSETQ. Trimming removed 0 bases from V and 0 bases from J; junction bases left unmatched: 5. Written as DNA, the CDR3 is TGCGCCAGCAGCTTGGCTTTGACTAGCGCCTCCTACGAGCAGTACTTC. As protein: CASSLALTSASYEQYF. The full variable domain, its missing parts supplied by reference TRBV5-1 and TRBJ2-7, is KAGVTQTPRYLIKTRGQQVTLSCSPISGHRSVSWYQQTPGQGLQFLFEYFSETQRNKGNFPGRFSGRQFSNSRSEMNVSTLELGDSALYLCASSLALTSASYEQYFGPGTRLTVT.

The rearrangement links TRBV10-3 to TRBJ2-1; D is ambiguous. Germline loops: CDR1 ENHRY, CDR2 SYGVKD. This CDR3 comprises 12 residues. V was clipped by 6 bases and J by 5 bases, with 8 bases between them. CDR3 loop: CAISGRDNEQFF. CDR3 in DNA: TGTGCCATCAGCGGCCGGGACAATGAGCAGTTCTTC.